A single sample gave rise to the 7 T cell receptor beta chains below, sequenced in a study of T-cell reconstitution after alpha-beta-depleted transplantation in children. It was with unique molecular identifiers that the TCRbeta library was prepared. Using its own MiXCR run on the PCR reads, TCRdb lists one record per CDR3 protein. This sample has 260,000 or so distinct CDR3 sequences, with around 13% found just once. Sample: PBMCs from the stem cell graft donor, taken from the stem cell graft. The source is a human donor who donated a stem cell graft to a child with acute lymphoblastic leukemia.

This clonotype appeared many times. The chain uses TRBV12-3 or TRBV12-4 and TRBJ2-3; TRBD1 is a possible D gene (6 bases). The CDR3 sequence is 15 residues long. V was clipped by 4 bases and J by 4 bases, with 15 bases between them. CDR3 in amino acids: CASSSPRGFADTQYF. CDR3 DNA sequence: TGTGCCAGCAGTTCCCCAAGGGGGTTCGCAGATACGCAGTATTTT.

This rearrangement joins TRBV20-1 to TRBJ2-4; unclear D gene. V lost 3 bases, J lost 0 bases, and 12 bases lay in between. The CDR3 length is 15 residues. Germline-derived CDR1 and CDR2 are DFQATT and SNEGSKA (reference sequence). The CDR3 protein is CSASPRSLAKNIQYF. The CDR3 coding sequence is TGCAGTGCTAGCCCCCGATCCCTAGCCAAAAACATTCAGTACTTC.

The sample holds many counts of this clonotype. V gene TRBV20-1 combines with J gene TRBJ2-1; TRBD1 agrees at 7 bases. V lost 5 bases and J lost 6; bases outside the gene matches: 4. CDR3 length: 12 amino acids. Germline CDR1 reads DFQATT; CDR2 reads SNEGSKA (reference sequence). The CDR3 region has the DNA TGCAGTGCTCGCCGACAGGGCAATGAGCAGTTCTTC. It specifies CSARRQGNEQFF.

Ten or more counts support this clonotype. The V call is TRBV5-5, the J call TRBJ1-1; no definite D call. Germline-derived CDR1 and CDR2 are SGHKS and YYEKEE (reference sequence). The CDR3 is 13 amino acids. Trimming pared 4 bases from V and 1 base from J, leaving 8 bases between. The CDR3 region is CASSPRANTEAFF. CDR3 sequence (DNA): TGTGCCAGCAGCCCCCGTGCGAACACTGAAGCTTTCTTT.

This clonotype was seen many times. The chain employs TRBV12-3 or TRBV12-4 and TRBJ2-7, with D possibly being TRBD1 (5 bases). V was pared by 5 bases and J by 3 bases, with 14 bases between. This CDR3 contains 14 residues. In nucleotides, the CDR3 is TGTGCCAGCAGTAAGACAGCGTCCTTCTACGAGCAGTACTTC. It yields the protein CASSKTASFYEQYF.

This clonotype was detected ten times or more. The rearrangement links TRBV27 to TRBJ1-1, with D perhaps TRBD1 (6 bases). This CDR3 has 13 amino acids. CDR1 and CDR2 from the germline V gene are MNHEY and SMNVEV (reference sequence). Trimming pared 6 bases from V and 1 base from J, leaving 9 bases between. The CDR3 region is CASREGQNTEAFF. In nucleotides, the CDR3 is TGTGCCAGCAGGGAGGGACAGAACACTGAAGCTTTCTTT.

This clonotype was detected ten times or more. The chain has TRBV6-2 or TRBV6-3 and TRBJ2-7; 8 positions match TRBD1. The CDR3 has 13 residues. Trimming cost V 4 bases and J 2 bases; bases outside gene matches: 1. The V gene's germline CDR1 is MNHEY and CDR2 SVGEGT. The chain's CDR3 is CASSWDRTYEQYF. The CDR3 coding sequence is TGTGCCAGCAGTTGGGACAGGACCTACGAGCAGTACTTC.